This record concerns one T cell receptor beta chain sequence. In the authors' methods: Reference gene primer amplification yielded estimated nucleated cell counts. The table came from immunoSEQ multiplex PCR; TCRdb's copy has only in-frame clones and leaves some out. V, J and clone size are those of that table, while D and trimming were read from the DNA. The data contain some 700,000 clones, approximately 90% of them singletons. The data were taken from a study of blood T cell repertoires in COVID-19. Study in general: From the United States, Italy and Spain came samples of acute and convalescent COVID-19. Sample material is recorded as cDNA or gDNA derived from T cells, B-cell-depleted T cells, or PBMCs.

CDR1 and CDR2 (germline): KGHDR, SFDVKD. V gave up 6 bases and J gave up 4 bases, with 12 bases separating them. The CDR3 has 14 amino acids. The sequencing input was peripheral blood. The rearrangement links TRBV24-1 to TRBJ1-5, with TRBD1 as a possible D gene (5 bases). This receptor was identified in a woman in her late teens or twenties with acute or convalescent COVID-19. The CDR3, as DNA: TGTGCCACCAGTCGGGTCGGGGGAAATCAGCCCCAGCATTTT. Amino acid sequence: CATSRVGGNQPQHF.